Listed below are T cell receptor beta chains from one sample, sequenced in a study of blood T cell repertoires in COVID-19. Assay used: immunoSEQ multiplex PCR; TCRdb lists only in-frame clones, some missing. This sample carries about 150,000 clones, about 90% of them seen once, and the ten largest clones take approximately 0.55%. What was sequenced was peripheral blood. Every receptor here comes from a man aged 45-65 years with acute or convalescent COVID-19. The CDR3 runs from the conserved cysteine through the conserved F or W. D genes are given only for firm matches. Some rows mark clone size as missing; the rest say once, few, many or name a class of expanded clone.

v_call: TRBV7-2
clone_size: .
d_call: .
j_call: TRBJ1-1
cdr3_aa: CASSLEVAQMNTEAFF
cdr3_nt: TGTGCCAGCAGCTTAGAGGTAGCCCAGATGAACACTGAAGCTTTCTTT

v_call: TRBV19
clone_size: .
d_call: TRBD1
j_call: TRBJ1-6
cdr3_aa: CASSINSGTANSPLHF
cdr3_nt: TGTGCCAGTAGTATAAATTCCGGGACAGCTAATTCACCCCTCCACTTT

v_call: TRBV4-1
clone_size: .
d_call: TRBD1
j_call: TRBJ1-2
cdr3_aa: CASSATSTGDYGYTF
cdr3_nt: TGCGCCAGCAGCGCAACGTCCACAGGGGATTATGGCTACACCTTC

v_call: TRBV6-5
clone_size: .
d_call: .
j_call: TRBJ2-2
cdr3_aa: CASRVRNTGELFF
cdr3_nt: TGTGCCAGCAGGGTCAGGAACACCGGGGAGCTGTTTTTT

v_call: TRBV4-3
clone_size: .
d_call: TRBD1
j_call: TRBJ2-2
cdr3_aa: CASSQSITGGFLANTGELFF
cdr3_nt: TGCGCCAGCAGCCAGTCCATTACAGGGGGCTTTTTGGCAAACACCGGGGAGCTGTTTTTT

v_call: TRBV14
clone_size: few
d_call: .
j_call: TRBJ2-1
cdr3_aa: CASSRSPASYNEQFF
cdr3_nt: TGTGCCAGCAGCCGGAGTCCCGCCTCCTACAATGAGCAGTTCTTC

v_call: TRBV6-2/TRBV6-3
clone_size: .
d_call: TRBD2
j_call: TRBJ2-1
cdr3_aa: CASSSTGLAGFNEQFF
cdr3_nt: TGTGCCAGCAGTTCTACCGGACTAGCGGGATTCAATGAGCAGTTCTTC

v_call: TRBV27
clone_size: .
d_call: TRBD1
j_call: TRBJ2-1
cdr3_aa: CASSLLPRTGAYNEQFF
cdr3_nt: TGTGCCAGCAGTTTACTACCACGGACAGGCGCCTACAATGAGCAGTTCTTC

v_call: TRBV7-9
clone_size: .
d_call: .
j_call: TRBJ2-3
cdr3_aa: CASSLTGSGDTQYF
cdr3_nt: TGTGCCAGCAGCCTAACAGGGAGCGGAGATACGCAGTATTTT

v_call: TRBV10-3
clone_size: .
d_call: .
j_call: TRBJ1-1
cdr3_aa: CAISEIPTGNTEAFF
cdr3_nt: TGTGCCATCAGTGAGATACCCACAGGGAACACTGAAGCTTTCTTT

v_call: TRBV6-2/TRBV6-3
clone_size: .
d_call: .
j_call: TRBJ1-5
cdr3_aa: CASSYDYSNQPQHF
cdr3_nt: TGTGCCAGCAGTTACGACTATAGCAATCAGCCCCAGCATTTT

v_call: TRBV27
clone_size: .
d_call: TRBD1
j_call: TRBJ1-2
cdr3_aa: CASGRQGNYGYTF
cdr3_nt: TGTGCCAGCGGAAGACAGGGAAACTATGGCTACACCTTC

v_call: TRBV11-3
clone_size: .
d_call: .
j_call: TRBJ2-2
cdr3_aa: CASSLDQWTTPNTGELFF
cdr3_nt: TGTGCCAGCAGCTTAGATCAGTGGACTACCCCGAACACCGGGGAGCTGTTTTTT

v_call: TRBV7-8
clone_size: once
d_call: TRBD2
j_call: TRBJ2-5
cdr3_aa: CASSTPSGSPETQYF
cdr3_nt: TGTGCCAGCAGTACTCCTAGCGGGAGCCCAGAGACCCAGTACTTC

v_call: TRBV18
clone_size: .
d_call: TRBD2
j_call: TRBJ2-1
cdr3_aa: CASSPVAGGLGEQFF
cdr3_nt: TGTGCCAGCTCACCAGTGGCGGGGGGGCTTGGTGAGCAGTTCTTC

v_call: TRBV13
clone_size: .
d_call: .
j_call: TRBJ2-3
cdr3_aa: CASSTAQGGDTQYF
cdr3_nt: TGTGCCAGCAGCACAGCACAGGGGGGGGATACGCAGTATTTT

v_call: TRBV15
clone_size: .
d_call: TRBD1
j_call: TRBJ1-5
cdr3_aa: CATSRRDRGFNQPQHF
cdr3_nt: TGTGCCACCAGCAGACGGGACAGGGGCTTCAATCAGCCCCAGCATTTT

v_call: TRBV27
clone_size: .
d_call: TRBD1
j_call: TRBJ2-2
cdr3_aa: CASTGYGQGAGELFF
cdr3_nt: TGTGCCAGCACTGGCTACGGACAGGGCGCCGGGGAGCTGTTTTTT

v_call: TRBV6-5
clone_size: .
d_call: TRBD2
j_call: TRBJ2-1
cdr3_aa: CASRSITQAGEQFF
cdr3_nt: TGTGCCAGCAGGTCTATTACCCAAGCGGGGGAGCAGTTCTTC

v_call: TRBV4-1
clone_size: .
d_call: .
j_call: TRBJ1-1
cdr3_aa: CASSLSDGNTEAFF
cdr3_nt: TGCGCCAGCAGCCTCAGCGACGGGAACACTGAAGCTTTCTTT

v_call: TRBV11-2
clone_size: .
d_call: TRBD1
j_call: TRBJ1-1
cdr3_aa: CASWYVDRGVEAFF
cdr3_nt: TGTGCCAGCTGGTACGTCGACAGGGGGGTTGAAGCTTTCTTT

v_call: TRBV28
clone_size: .
d_call: .
j_call: TRBJ2-1
cdr3_aa: CASSFAQGYNEQFF
cdr3_nt: TGTGCCAGCAGTTTTGCGCAGGGTTACAATGAGCAGTTCTTC

v_call: TRBV6-5
clone_size: .
d_call: TRBD1
j_call: TRBJ1-1
cdr3_aa: CAIEDRGWTEAFF
cdr3_nt: TGTGCCATCGAGGACAGGGGGTGGACTGAAGCTTTCTTT

v_call: TRBV19
clone_size: .
d_call: .
j_call: TRBJ1-5
cdr3_aa: CASSKGGRGNQPQHF
cdr3_nt: TGTGCCAGTAGCAAGGGAGGGAGAGGCAATCAGCCCCAGCATTTT

v_call: TRBV3-1/TRBV3-2
clone_size: .
d_call: TRBD2
j_call: TRBJ2-1
cdr3_aa: CASSHGTSGKVWQFF
cdr3_nt: TGTGCCAGCAGCCATGGGACTAGCGGGAAGGTATGGCAGTTCTTC

v_call: TRBV19
clone_size: .
d_call: TRBD2
j_call: TRBJ2-7
cdr3_aa: CASSNSGRSYEQYF
cdr3_nt: TGTGCCAGTTCCAATAGCGGGAGGTCCTACGAGCAGTACTTC

v_call: TRBV15
clone_size: .
d_call: .
j_call: TRBJ1-6
cdr3_aa: CATSREGWGRVDSPLHF
cdr3_nt: TGTGCCACCAGCAGAGAAGGTTGGGGCCGGGTGGATTCACCCCTCCACTTT

v_call: TRBV6-5
clone_size: .
d_call: .
j_call: TRBJ1-2
cdr3_aa: CASSYGGGSNYGYTF
cdr3_nt: TGTGCCAGCAGTTACGGAGGCGGCTCTAACTATGGCTACACCTTC

v_call: TRBV5-3
clone_size: .
d_call: .
j_call: TRBJ1-6
cdr3_aa: CARSPPFVAGLTSSYNSPLHF
cdr3_nt: TGTGCCAGAAGCCCCCCCTTCGTGGCAGGCTTGACTAGCTCCTATAATTCACCCCTCCACTTT

v_call: TRBV4-2
clone_size: .
d_call: .
j_call: TRBJ2-1
cdr3_aa: CASSQDRGFYNEQFF
cdr3_nt: TGTGCCAGCAGCCAAGATAGGGGGTTCTACAATGAGCAGTTCTTC

v_call: TRBV5-8
clone_size: .
d_call: .
j_call: TRBJ2-3
cdr3_aa: CASSRQRRPTDTQYF
cdr3_nt: TGTGCCAGCAGTCGGCAGCGACGCCCCACAGATACGCAGTATTTT

v_call: TRBV6-6
clone_size: .
d_call: .
j_call: TRBJ2-7
cdr3_aa: CASSYFTGSTYEQYF
cdr3_nt: TGTGCCAGCAGTTACTTTACAGGGAGTACCTACGAGCAGTACTTC

v_call: TRBV18
clone_size: .
d_call: TRBD2
j_call: TRBJ2-5
cdr3_aa: CASSPLLAGEETQYF
cdr3_nt: TGTGCCAGCTCACCACTACTAGCGGGGGAAGAGACCCAGTACTTC

v_call: TRBV19
clone_size: .
d_call: .
j_call: TRBJ1-1
cdr3_aa: CASSIDRQVNTEAFF
cdr3_nt: TGTGCCAGTAGTATAGATCGGCAGGTGAACACTGAAGCTTTCTTT

v_call: TRBV9
clone_size: .
d_call: TRBD2
j_call: TRBJ2-3
cdr3_aa: CASSVSLAGGVGTDTQYF
cdr3_nt: TGTGCCAGCAGCGTAAGCCTAGCGGGAGGGGTCGGCACAGATACGCAGTATTTT

v_call: TRBV28
clone_size: .
d_call: .
j_call: TRBJ2-2
cdr3_aa: CASSFVRLGHDTGELFF
cdr3_nt: TGTGCCAGCAGTTTTGTAAGGCTCGGACACGACACCGGGGAGCTGTTTTTT

v_call: TRBV5-4
clone_size: .
d_call: TRBD1
j_call: TRBJ1-1
cdr3_aa: CASRGTEQVPVF
cdr3_nt: TGTGCCAGCAGGGGGACAGAACAAGTCCCCGTTTTT

v_call: TRBV27
clone_size: once
d_call: TRBD2
j_call: TRBJ2-1
cdr3_aa: CASSTSATSYNEQFF
cdr3_nt: TGTGCCAGCAGTACTAGCGCGACCTCCTACAATGAGCAGTTCTTC

v_call: TRBV6-2/TRBV6-3
clone_size: .
d_call: TRBD2
j_call: TRBJ2-5
cdr3_aa: CASSYPGTSGAGTQYF
cdr3_nt: TGTGCCAGCAGTTACCCAGGGACTAGCGGGGCGGGGACCCAGTACTTC

v_call: TRBV14
clone_size: few
d_call: .
j_call: TRBJ2-1
cdr3_aa: CASSQGGGYYNEQFF
cdr3_nt: TGTGCCAGCAGCCAAGGGGGGGGCTACTACAATGAGCAGTTCTTC

v_call: TRBV19
clone_size: once
d_call: TRBD1
j_call: TRBJ1-3
cdr3_aa: CASSIGTAGNTIYF
cdr3_nt: TGTGCCAGTAGTATCGGGACAGCTGGAAACACCATATATTTT